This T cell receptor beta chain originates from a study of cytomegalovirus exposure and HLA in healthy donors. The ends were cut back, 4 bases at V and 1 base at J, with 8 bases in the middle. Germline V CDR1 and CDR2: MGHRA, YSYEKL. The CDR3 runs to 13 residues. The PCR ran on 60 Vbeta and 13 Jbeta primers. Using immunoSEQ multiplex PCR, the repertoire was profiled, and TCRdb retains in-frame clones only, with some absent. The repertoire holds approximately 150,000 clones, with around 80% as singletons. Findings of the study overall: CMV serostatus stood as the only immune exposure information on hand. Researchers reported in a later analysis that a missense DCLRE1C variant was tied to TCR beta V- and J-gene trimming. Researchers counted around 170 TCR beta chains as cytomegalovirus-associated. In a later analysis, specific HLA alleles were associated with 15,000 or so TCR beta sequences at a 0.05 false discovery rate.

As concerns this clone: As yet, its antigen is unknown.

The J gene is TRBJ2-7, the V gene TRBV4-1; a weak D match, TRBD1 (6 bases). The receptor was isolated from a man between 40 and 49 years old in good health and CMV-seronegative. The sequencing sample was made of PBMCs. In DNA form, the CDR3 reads TGCGCCAGCAGCCGGGACAATTCCTACGAGCAGTACTTC. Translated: CASSRDNSYEQYF.